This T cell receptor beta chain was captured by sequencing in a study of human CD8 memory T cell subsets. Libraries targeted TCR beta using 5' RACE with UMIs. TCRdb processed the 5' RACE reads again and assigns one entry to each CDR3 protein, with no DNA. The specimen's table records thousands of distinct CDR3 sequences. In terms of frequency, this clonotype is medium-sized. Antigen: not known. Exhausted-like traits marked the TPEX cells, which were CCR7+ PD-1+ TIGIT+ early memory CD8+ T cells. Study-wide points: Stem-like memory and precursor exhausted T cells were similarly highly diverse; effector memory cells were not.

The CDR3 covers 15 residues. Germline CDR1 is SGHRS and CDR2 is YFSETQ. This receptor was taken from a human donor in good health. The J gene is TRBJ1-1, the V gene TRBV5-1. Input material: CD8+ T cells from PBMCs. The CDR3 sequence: CASSIETQVNTEAFF.